This T cell receptor (beta chain) was identified during a study of shared clonotypes between healthy human individuals. This clone was counted a single time. Healthy adults negative for HIV, lacking recent acute infections or vaccinations, served as donors. Each PCR replicate run on unsorted PBMC took in about 300 ng DNA, tens of thousands of T cell genomes. Sequencing used immunoSEQ multiplex PCR; TCRdb keeps in-frame clones, though not all of them. The table has around 530,000 clones, around three quarters seen once; the top ten hold around 11%. There are 14 residues in the CDR3. V lost 6 bases to trimming and J lost 2 bases, with 13 bases between them. Germline V lookup: CDR1 SNHLY, CDR2 FYNNEI.

The sequence was collected from a woman aged 40 to 50 in good health. Some clones in this sample may be carry-over from other donors' samples. This chain links TRBV2 with TRBJ1-2; no firm D call. The sequenced sample consisted of PBMCs. The CDR3: CASSQIYANYGYTF. In nucleotides, the CDR3 is TGTGCCAGCAGCCAGATTTACGCGAACTATGGCTACACCTTC.